A selection of T cell receptor beta chains follows, all from one sample in a study of breast tumors, draining lymph nodes, adjacent tissues. Using its own MiXCR run on the multiplex PCR reads, TCRdb lists one record per CDR3 protein. The sample records approximately 300,000 distinct CDR3 sequences, about 33% being singletons. Specimen: axillary lymph node tissue. These receptors all stem from a female donor with breast cancer. Some clones in this sample may be carry-over from other donors' samples. The CDR3 runs from the conserved cysteine through the conserved F or W.

TRBJ1-5 | TRBV25-1 | CASSGGQGFQPQHF
TRBJ2-3 | TRBV7-3 | CASSLQGPVADTQYF
TRBJ1-2 | TRBV30 | CAGGGTNYGYTF
TRBJ2-7 | TRBV2 | CASSSPFLGGEQYF
TRBJ2-7 | TRBV4-3 | CASSWGQGNEQYF
TRBJ2-6 | TRBV15 | CATSREQGGAGANVLTF
TRBJ2-2 | TRBV20-1 | CSARVWSSVNTGELFF
TRBJ2-3 | TRBV7-9 | CASSFGSADTQYF
TRBJ2-3 | TRBV7-2 | CASSYSGSGTDTQYF
TRBJ1-6 | TRBV7-2 | CASSFQAGGTENSPLHF
TRBJ2-1 | TRBV9 | CASSVALSREGDPEQFF
TRBJ2-1 | TRBV12-5 | CASGFDPTGGYYEQFF
TRBJ2-5 | TRBV15 | CATSRGGGLAGETQYF
TRBJ2-3 | TRBV7-2 | CASSLVGAGEGDTQYF
TRBJ2-3 | TRBV20-1 | CSARSGSGYAADTQYF
TRBJ2-2 | TRBV7-9 | CASSLAGGILAGELFF
TRBJ2-1 | TRBV6-4 | CASSPINSGRAGSSYNEQFF
TRBJ1-5 | TRBV7-9 | CASSLKGGQPQHF